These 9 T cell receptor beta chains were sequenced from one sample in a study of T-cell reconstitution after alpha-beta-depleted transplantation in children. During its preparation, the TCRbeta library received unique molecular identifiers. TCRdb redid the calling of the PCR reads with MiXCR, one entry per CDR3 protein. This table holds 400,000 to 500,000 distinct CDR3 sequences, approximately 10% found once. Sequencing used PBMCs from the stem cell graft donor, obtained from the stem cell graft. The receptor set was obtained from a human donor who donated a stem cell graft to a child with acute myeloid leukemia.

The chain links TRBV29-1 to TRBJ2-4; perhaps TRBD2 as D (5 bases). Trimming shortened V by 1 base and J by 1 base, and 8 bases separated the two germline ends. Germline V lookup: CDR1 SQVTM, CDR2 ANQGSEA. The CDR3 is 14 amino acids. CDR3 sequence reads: CSVEGEYAKNIQYF. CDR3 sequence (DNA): TGCAGCGTTGAAGGGGAGTACGCCAAAAACATTCAGTACTTC. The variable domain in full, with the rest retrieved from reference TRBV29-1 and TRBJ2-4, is SAVISQKPSRDICQRGTSLTIQCQVDSQVTMMFWYRQQPGQSLTLIATANQGSEATYESGFVIDKFPISRPNLTFSTLTVSNMSPEDSSIYLCSVEGEYAKNIQYFGAGTRLSVL.

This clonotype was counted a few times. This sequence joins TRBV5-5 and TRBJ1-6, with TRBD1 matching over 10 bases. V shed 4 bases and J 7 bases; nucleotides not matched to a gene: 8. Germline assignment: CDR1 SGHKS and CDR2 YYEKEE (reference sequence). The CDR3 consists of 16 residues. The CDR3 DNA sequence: TGTGCCAGCAGCCCCGGACAGGGGGTTGGGAATTCACCCCTCCACTTT. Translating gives CASSPGQGVGNSPLHF.

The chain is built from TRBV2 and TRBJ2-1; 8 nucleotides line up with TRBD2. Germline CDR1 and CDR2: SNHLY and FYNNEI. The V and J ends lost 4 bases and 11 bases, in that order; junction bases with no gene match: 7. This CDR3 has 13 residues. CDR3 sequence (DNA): TGTGCCAGCAGTGTGTTCGGGGGGGCCAAGCAGTTCTTC. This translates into CASSVFGGAKQFF.

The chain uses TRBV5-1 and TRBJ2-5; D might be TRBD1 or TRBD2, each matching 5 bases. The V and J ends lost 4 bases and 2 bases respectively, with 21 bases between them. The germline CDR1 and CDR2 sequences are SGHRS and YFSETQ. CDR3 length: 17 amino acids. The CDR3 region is CASSKTFRRDRQETQYF. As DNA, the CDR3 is TGCGCCAGCAGCAAGACGTTTCGTCGGGACCGTCAAGAGACCCAGTACTTC.

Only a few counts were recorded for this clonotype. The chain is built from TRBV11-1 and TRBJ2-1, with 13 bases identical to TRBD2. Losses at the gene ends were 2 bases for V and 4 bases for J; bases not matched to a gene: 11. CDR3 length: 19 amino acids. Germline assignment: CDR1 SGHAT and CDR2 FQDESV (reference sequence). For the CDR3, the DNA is TGTGCCAGCAGCTTATCCCAACTAGCGGGGGGGCCGAAATACAATGAGCAGTTCTTC. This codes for CASSLSQLAGGPKYNEQFF. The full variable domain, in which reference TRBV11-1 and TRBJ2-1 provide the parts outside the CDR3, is EAEVAQSPRYKITEKSQAVAFWCDPISGHATLYWYRQILGQGPELLVQFQDESVVDDSQLPKDRFSAERLKGVDSTLKIQPAELGDSAMYLCASSLSQLAGGPKYNEQFFGPGTRLTVL.

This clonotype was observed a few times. This chain's CDR3 is CAGETGPNTGELFF. The CDR3 region has the DNA TGTGCCGGCGAGACCGGACCGAACACCGGGGAGCTGTTTTTT. The chain is built from TRBV2 and TRBJ2-2; D not resolved. The CDR3 has 14 residues. Trimming left V 11 bases short and J 0 bases short, with 13 bases between. Germline V lookup: CDR1 SNHLY, CDR2 FYNNEI.

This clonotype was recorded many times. The CDR3, as DNA: TGTGCCAGCAGTTTTGTAACCGGGGAGCTGTTTTTT. It specifies CASSFVTGELFF. The J gene is TRBJ2-2, the V gene TRBV12-3 or TRBV12-4; D gene unclear. V lost 3 bases and J lost 5, with 4 bases in between. CDR3 length: 12 amino acids.

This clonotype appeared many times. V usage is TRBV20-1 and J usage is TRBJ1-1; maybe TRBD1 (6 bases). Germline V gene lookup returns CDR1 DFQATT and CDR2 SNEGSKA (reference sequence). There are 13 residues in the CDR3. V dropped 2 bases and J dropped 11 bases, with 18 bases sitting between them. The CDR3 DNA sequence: TGCAGTGCTAGAAAAAGAAACAGGGAATGGGCTTTCTTT. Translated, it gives CSARKRNREWAFF.

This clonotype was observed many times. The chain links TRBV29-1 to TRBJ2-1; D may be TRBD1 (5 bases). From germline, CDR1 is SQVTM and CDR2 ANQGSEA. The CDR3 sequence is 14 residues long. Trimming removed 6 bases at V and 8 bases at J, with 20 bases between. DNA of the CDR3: TGCAGCGTCGGACAAGGGGATCGATTCGATGAGCAGTTCTTC. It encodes CSVGQGDRFDEQFF.